This TCR beta chain was identified in a study of blood T cell repertoires in COVID-19. The germline V gene has CDR1 SGHAT and CDR2 FQNNGV. The CDR3 runs to 16 residues. V shed 5 bases and J shed 0 bases, with 14 bases lying between them. Sequenced by immunoSEQ multiplex PCR; TCRdb stores in-frame clones only, minus some. The table lists 250,000 or so clones, about nine tenths of them singletons. Material for sequencing was peripheral blood. This chain links TRBV11-2 with TRBJ1-3, with D unresolved. This sequence was found in a man younger than 45 with COVID-19, enrolled during active disease. DNA for the CDR3: TGTGCCAGCAGCGTCCTAGCCGGCAGCTCTGGAAACACCATATATTTT. It is translated as CASSVLAGSSGNTIYF.